This entry describes one T cell receptor beta chain. The table lists this clone with a count of one. Its antigen remains undetermined. No per-base quality is available; no much larger clone lies one base away. As encoded in the germline V gene, CDR1 is SGHAT while CDR2 is FQNNGV. The CDR3, from cysteine to phenylalanine, totals 13 residues. Of all the DNA, just the CDR3 is kept, 39 bases in frame from base 1. Deletion took 4 bases off V and 7 bases off J, with a span of 10 bases between the germline ends. Single viable CD3+CD4+CD8-CD45RO+ cells were sorted as memory CD4+ T cells on a FACSAria II. CMV serostatus was assessed using a Roche Elecsys assay, by which serum IgG against CMV pp150, pp28, p38 and p52 was detected. After thawing, total CD4+ T cells were enriched by positive selection with CD4 magnetic microbeads. The samples came from a separate study whose specific focus was interrogating the CD4+ T cell memory repertoire. Peripheral blood mononuclear cells were isolated and cryopreserved according to standard operating procedures, and serum was kept at -80 degrees C. Staining used CD3-PerCP (BW264/56), CD4-APC (RPA-T4), CD45RO-PE (UCHT1) and CD8-Pacific Orange (3B5) antibodies, with Sytox blue excluding non-viable cells.

This record comes from a study of memory CD4+ T cells and cytomegalovirus serostatus (dated by TCRdb to the late 2010s). At the level of the whole study: The 35 or so healthy Belgian adults in the cohort included 9 who were CMV seropositive and approximately 25 who were CMV seronegative. CD4+ memory TCRbeta repertoires of a Belgian cohort with known cytomegalovirus serostatus were sequenced in order to replicate a published TCR-based CMV serostatus classifier. Results and caveats for the whole study, not just this receptor: Of 170 or so previously reported CMV-associated TCRbeta sequences, 67 appeared in the CD4+ memory repertoires, each in one to five individuals. The results were interpreted as suggesting that the CMV-associated TCR signature is largely present in the CD4+ memory repertoire. The original-framework classifier achieved a median bootstrapped AUC of 0.95 with a 95% CI of 0.76-1.00 on the Belgian cohort. CMV serostatus prediction reached a median bootstrapped AUC of about 0.96 with the original framework and approximately 0.92 with a US-trained random forest. Unlike the original study, which covered naive and memory CD4+ and CD8+ populations, the Belgian study sequenced only CD4+CD45RO+ memory cells.

Genomic DNA was extracted from sorted cells with the Quick-DNA Microprep Kit. TCRbeta DNA was amplified with the immunoSEQ hsTCRbeta kit following the manufacturer's protocol. An Illumina MiSeq instrument was used to sequence the TCRbeta libraries. The published analysis was carried out like this. After out-of-frame sequences were removed, 2,204,828 distinct TCRbeta sequences remained, averaging about 67,000 per individual. Each individual was scored using the number of some 150 previously reported CMV-associated TCRbeta sequences that the individual carried and the total number of productive distinct TCRbeta sequences. A beta-binomial model was reimplemented in Python, and scikit-learn random forests with default parameters were trained on data from the US cohort. Classifier performance on the Belgian cohort was summarized as median AUC with percentile confidence intervals over 10,000 bootstrap iterations. The source is immuneACCESS, and TCRdb retained only in-frame sequences with V and J called. Part of the clones is not carried over; for the studies checked, unresolved V genes explain less than half of this, and the remainder is unexplained. From that table come the V and J calls and clone size; the DNA was used to work out D and trimming. This sample gives fewer than 75,000 clones in total; roughly 80% of them show up just once. Together, the top ten hold 0.82% of the sample.

Sequencing input: memory CD4+ T cells from blood. Here the chain combines TRBV11-2 and TRBJ1-4; the D gene lacks a confident call. The origin of this receptor is an adult in good health and CMV-seronegative. The nucleotides read TGTGCCAGCAGCTCATCTTGGGGTGAAAAACTGTTTTTT. Its protein is CASSSSWGEKLFF. With the rest looked up from the reference TRBV11-2 and TRBJ1-4 genes rather than sequenced, the full variable domain is EAGVAQSPRYKIIEKRQSVAFWCNPISGHATLYWYQQILGQGPKLLIQFQNNGVVDDSQLPKDRFSAERLKGVDSTLKIQPAKLEDSAVYLCASSSSWGEKLFFGSGTQLSVL.